The entry that follows covers one TCR beta chain sequence. Its target is unknown. The CDR3 totals 17 residues. V was pared by 2 bases and J by 0 bases, with 13 bases between. Germline loops: CDR1 ENHRY, CDR2 SYGVKD. Focal radiation was given together with CTLA-4 blockade (ipilimumab) to patients with chemo-refractory metastatic non-small-cell lung cancer. The data stem from a study of radiotherapy plus CTLA-4 blockade in lung cancer. Sequencing used immunoSEQ multiplex PCR; TCRdb keeps in-frame clones, though not all of them. The table includes fewer than 65,000 clones, around 80% detected once. General study points: An expansion of tumor-derived TCR clones occurred in blood after radiotherapy plus ipilimumab.

V usage is TRBV10-3 and J usage is TRBJ2-2; D remains ambiguous. Sequences were derived from peripheral blood, sampled from a patient treated with radiotherapy plus ipilimumab. The clonotype comes from a human donor with non-small cell lung cancer whose response to radiotherapy plus ipilimumab could not be evaluated. CDR3 sequence (DNA): TGTGCCATCAGTGAGACCCCCAGGCAGTCGAACACCGGGGAGCTGTTTTTT. It specifies CAISETPRQSNTGELFF.